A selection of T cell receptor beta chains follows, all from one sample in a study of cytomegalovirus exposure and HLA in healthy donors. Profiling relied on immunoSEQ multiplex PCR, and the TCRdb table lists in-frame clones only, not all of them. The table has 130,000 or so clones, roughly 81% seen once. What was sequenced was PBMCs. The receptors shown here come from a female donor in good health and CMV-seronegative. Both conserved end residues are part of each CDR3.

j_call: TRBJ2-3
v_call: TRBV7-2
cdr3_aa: CASSHSSARTDTQYF

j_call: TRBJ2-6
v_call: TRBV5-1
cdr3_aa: CASSSGQGAAGANVLTF

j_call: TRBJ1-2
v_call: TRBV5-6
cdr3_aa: CASSLAGTGRRYYGYTF

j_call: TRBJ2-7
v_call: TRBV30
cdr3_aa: CAWSAPREQYF

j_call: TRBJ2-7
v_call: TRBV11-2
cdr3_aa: CASSYQTGALTYEQYF

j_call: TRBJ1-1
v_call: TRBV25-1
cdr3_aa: CASSQDRPNTEAFF

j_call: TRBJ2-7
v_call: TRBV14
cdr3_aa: CASSQIGTSGRSYEQYF

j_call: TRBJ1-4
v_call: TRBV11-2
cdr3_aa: CASSNDRGREKLFF

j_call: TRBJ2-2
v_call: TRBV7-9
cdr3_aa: CASSYSGELFF

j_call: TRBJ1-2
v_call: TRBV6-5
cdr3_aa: CASSYAILGGAGGYTF

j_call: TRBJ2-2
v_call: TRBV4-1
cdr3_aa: CASSQFGSAAGEWTGELFF

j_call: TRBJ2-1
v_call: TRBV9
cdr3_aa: CASSVAAQRDYNEQFF

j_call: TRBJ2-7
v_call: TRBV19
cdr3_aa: CASSSRASASYSYEQYF

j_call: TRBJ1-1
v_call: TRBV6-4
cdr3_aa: CASSDSGSPRAEAFF

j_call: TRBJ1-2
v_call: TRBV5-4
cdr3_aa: CASSLSRVGRGGYTF

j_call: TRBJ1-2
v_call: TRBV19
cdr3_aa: CASSGRPGGNYGYTF

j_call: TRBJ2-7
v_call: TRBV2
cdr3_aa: CASMGRTQPTYEQYF

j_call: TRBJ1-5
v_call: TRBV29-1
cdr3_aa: CSPETGKNYQPQHF

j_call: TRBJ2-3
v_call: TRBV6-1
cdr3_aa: CASPLGTGPDTQYF

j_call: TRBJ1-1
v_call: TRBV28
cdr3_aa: CASSLSWQGSEAFF

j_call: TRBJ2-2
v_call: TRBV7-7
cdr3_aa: CASSRVIREVSAGELFF

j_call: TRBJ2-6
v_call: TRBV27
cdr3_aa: CARKRQGIGANVLTF

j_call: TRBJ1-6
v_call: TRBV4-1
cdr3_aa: CASSQGQGNSPLHF

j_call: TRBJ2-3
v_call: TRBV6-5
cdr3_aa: CASSWDSPTDTQYF

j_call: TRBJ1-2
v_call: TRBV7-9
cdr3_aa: CASSPRTGGNYGYTF

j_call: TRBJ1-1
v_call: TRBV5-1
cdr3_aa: CASSFRQGLPEAFF

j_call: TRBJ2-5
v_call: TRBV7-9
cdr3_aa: CASSLLDRGQETQYF

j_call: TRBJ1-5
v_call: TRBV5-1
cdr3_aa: CASSLSEENQPQHF

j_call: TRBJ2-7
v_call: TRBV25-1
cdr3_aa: CASTTFGGLHEQYF

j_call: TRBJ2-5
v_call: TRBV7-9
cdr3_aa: CSSSLWLGAEETQYF